One sample yielded the 11 T cell receptor beta chains listed below, sequenced in a study of T cells expressing NK-cell markers. TCRdb reprocessed the 5' RACE reads, with one entry per CDR3 protein and no DNA. This table holds a few hundred thousand distinct CDR3 sequences. Sequencing was done on a sample of blood T cells: a sorted CD56 or NKG2C T cell subset, CD4+ or CD8+ T cells, or bulk PBMC T cells (not recorded which). Every receptor here comes from a man between 18 and 29 years old in good health.

The genes are TRBV5-1 and TRBJ2-5; absent DNA, TCRdb's TRBD1 call cannot be checked. The CDR3 loop spans 18 amino acids. Germline CDR1 SGHRS, CDR2 YFSETQ. The CDR3 loop is CASSLGAQGFHHQETQYF.

This rearrangement joins TRBV3-1 to TRBJ2-1; as DNA is missing, the TRBD2 call by TCRdb cannot be tested. This CDR3 is built from 14 residues. Germline assignment: CDR1 LGHDT and CDR2 YNNKEL (reference sequence). The CDR3 reads CASSQDASFTEQFF.

The rearrangement joins TRBV20-1 to TRBJ2-1; as DNA is missing, the TRBD2 call by TCRdb cannot be tested. The V gene's germline CDR1 is DFQATT and CDR2 SNEGSKA (reference sequence). The CDR3 consists of 17 residues. CDR3 region: CSARVVGREGHLYEQFF.

The V call is TRBV5-1, the J call TRBJ2-3; the TCRdb D gene call, TRBD1, has no DNA to confirm it. The CDR3 is 15 amino acids. Germline CDR1 reads SGHRS; CDR2 reads YFSETQ. The CDR3 sequence is CASSPLVGDGDTQYF. Supplemented by reference TRBV5-1 and TRBJ2-3, the full variable domain reads KAGVTQTPRYLIKTRGQQVTLSCSPISGHRSVSWYQQTPGQGLQFLFEYFSETQRNKGNFPGRFSGRQFSNSRSEMNVSTLELGDSALYLCASSPLVGDGDTQYFGPGTRLTVL.

The rearrangement links TRBV6-5 to TRBJ2-2; TCRdb's D gene call, TRBD2, goes unchecked for lack of DNA. In germline, CDR1 is MNHEY, CDR2 SVGAGI. The CDR3 contains 15 residues. The CDR3: CASSYSRGGTGELFF.

J is TRBJ2-6 and V is TRBV29-1; TCRdb designates TRBD1, a call that cannot be tested without DNA. This CDR3 has 17 residues. Looked up from germline, CDR1 is SQVTM and CDR2 is ANQGSEA. CDR3 residues: CSAAQPGQGTGANVLTF. Looking up the rest from reference TRBV29-1 and TRBJ2-6 gives the full variable domain: SAVISQKPSRDICQRGTSLTIQCQVDSQVTMMFWYRQQPGQSLTLIATANQGSEATYESGFVIDKFPISRPNLTFSTLTVSNMSPEDSSIYLCSAAQPGQGTGANVLTFGAGSRLTVL.

The J gene is TRBJ2-7, the V gene TRBV4-3; TCRdb's assignment of TRBD2 cannot be checked, as there is no DNA. CDR1 is LGHNA, CDR2 YSLEER, per germline. CDR3 length equals 16 residues. CDR3 region: CASSQEGGRGDYEQYF.

V gene TRBV5-1 combines with J gene TRBJ2-5. The CDR3 extends over 13 amino acids. The V gene's germline CDR1 is SGHRS and CDR2 YFSETQ. CDR3 loop: CASSLGTSETQYF.

This sequence joins TRBV7-9 and TRBJ2-1. Germline V gene data show CDR1 as SEHNR and CDR2 as FQNEAQ (reference sequence). The CDR3 runs 14 residues. Here the CDR3 reads CASSLGKTYNEQFF.

The rearrangement links TRBV5-1 to TRBJ2-5; no DNA is available, so the TRBD1 call from TCRdb remains unchecked. The CDR3 runs 14 residues. Germline V gene sequence: CDR1 SGHRS, CDR2 YFSETQ. The CDR3 here is CASSRRSREETQYF.

This chain joins TRBV27 and TRBJ2-1; TCRdb's D call, TRBD1, is unchecked because there is no DNA. Germline values: CDR1 MNHEY, CDR2 SMNVEV (reference sequence). The CDR3 sequence is 18 residues long. The CDR3 loop is CASSPRGQGSTPYNEQFF.